These 29 T cell receptor beta chains were all obtained from the same sample, sequenced in a study of T cells in localized non-small cell lung cancer. Sequencing was performed with immunoSEQ multiplex PCR; in TCRdb, only in-frame clones are kept and a portion is missing. Seen here are 100,000 or so clones, roughly 88% observed once, and the top ten hold about 4%. Material: PBMCs, obtained before any cancer treatment. The receptors come from a woman aged 35 to 69 with stage II squamous cell lung carcinoma.

The gene calls are TRBV5-1 and TRBJ2-7; D not resolved. The CDR3 covers 13 residues. With 4 bases removed from V and 3 bases from J, the gap between germline ends came to 11 bases. Germline V gene data show CDR1 as SGHRS and CDR2 as YFSETQ. The CDR3 here is CASSPRAHYEQYF. For the CDR3, the DNA is TGCGCCAGCAGCCCCCGGGCCCACTACGAGCAGTACTTC.

In regard to this clone: The same CDR3 can be traced to other DNA sequences in this sample. The CDR3 loop reads CASSLVGQNEQYF. For the CDR3, the DNA is TGTGCCAGCAGCTTAGTTGGTCAGAACGAGCAGTACTTC. The J gene is TRBJ2-7, the V gene TRBV11-2; D ambiguous. Germline CDR1 and CDR2: SGHAT and FQNNGV. The CDR3 is 13 amino acids. Between the trimmed V and J ends, which lost 1 base and 5 bases, there was a span of 9 bases.

The chain employs TRBV19 and TRBJ1-1; 7 nucleotides line up with TRBD1. The V gene end was trimmed by 0 bases and the J gene end by 1 base; junction bases not matched to a gene: 8. CDR1 and CDR2 from the germline V gene are LNHDA and SQIVND (reference sequence). This CDR3 has 17 residues. CDR3 in amino acids: CASSIDRQGGPNTEAFF. The CDR3 DNA follows: TGTGCCAGTAGTATAGATCGCCAGGGGGGGCCGAACACTGAAGCTTTCTTT.

This clone was detected only once. J is TRBJ2-1 and V is TRBV5-1; 11 bases are a match to TRBD2. CDR3 length: 16 amino acids. J was trimmed by 6 bases and V by 1 base; bases with no gene match: 6. The V gene's germline CDR1 is SGHRS and CDR2 YFSETQ. The CDR3 nucleotides read TGCGCCAGCAGCTTGTCGGGACTAGCGGCAGTCAATGAGCAGTTCTTC. Its translation: CASSLSGLAAVNEQFF.

For the CDR3, the DNA is TGTGCCAGCAGCCCTACGGGGAGGCCCCACGAGCAGTACTTC. Translation gives CASSPTGRPHEQYF. V usage is TRBV7-2 and J usage is TRBJ2-7, with D tentatively TRBD2 (6 bases). V was trimmed by 5 bases and J by 5 bases, leaving 16 bases between them. From germline, CDR1 is SGHTA and CDR2 FQGNSA. There are 14 residues in the CDR3.

The rearrangement links TRBV15 to TRBJ2-7, with a possible D match to TRBD2 (5 bases). Germline CDR1 LNHNV, CDR2 YYDKDF (reference sequence). The V end lost 11 bases, the J end lost 4 bases, and 24 bases lay between the germline ends. The CDR3 runs 15 residues. CDR3 residues: CASPGIRGEFYEQYF. The CDR3 bases are TGTGCCTCGCCCGGTATCCGGGGTGAATTTTACGAGCAGTACTTC.

CDR3 sequence reads: CASSFGPEGLEQYF. The CDR3 bases are TGTGCCAGCAGCTTCGGGCCCGAGGGACTCGAGCAGTACTTC. J is TRBJ2-7 and V is TRBV7-6, with D possibly matching TRBD2 (6 bases). With 3 bases removed from V and 6 bases from J, the gap between germline ends came to 15 bases. Germline-derived CDR1 and CDR2 are SGHVS and FNYEAQ. CDR3 length: 14 residues.

The chain recombines TRBV7-9 with TRBJ2-1, with unresolved D. Germline V gene data show CDR1 as SEHNR and CDR2 as FQNEAQ (reference sequence). The ends were cut back, 1 base at V and 8 bases at J, with 6 bases in the middle. The CDR3 spans 12 residues. CDR3 amino acids: CASSLGGYEQFF. The CDR3 coding sequence is TGTGCCAGCAGCTTAGGGGGATATGAGCAGTTCTTC.

The chain combines TRBV6-1 with TRBJ2-7, with D perhaps TRBD1 (5 bases). The length of the CDR3 is 14 residues. Trimming left V 7 bases short and J 5 bases short, with 18 bases between. The germline CDR1 and CDR2 sequences are MNHNS and SASEGT. In DNA, the CDR3 is TGTGCCAGCACCCCGGCAGGGTCCGTCCACGAGCAGTACTTC. This gives the protein CASTPAGSVHEQYF.

The CDR3 is CASSLTGQHTEAFF. The CDR3, as DNA: TGTGCCAGTAGTTTAACAGGTCAGCACACTGAAGCTTTCTTT. The V and J genes are TRBV19 and TRBJ1-1, with D maybe TRBD1 (5 bases). CDR1 and CDR2 from the germline V gene are LNHDA and SQIVND (reference sequence). The CDR3 totals 14 residues. Trimming stripped 5 bases from V and 3 bases from J, with 13 bases between. Supplemented by reference TRBV19 and TRBJ1-1, the full variable domain reads DGGITQSPKYLFRKEGQNVTLSCEQNLNHDAMYWYRQDPGQGLRLIYYSQIVNDFQKGDIAEGYSVSREKKESFPLTVTSAQKNPTAFYLCASSLTGQHTEAFFGQGTRLTVV.

The chain is built from TRBV6-6 and TRBJ1-4, with D possibly being TRBD1 (5 bases). The CDR3 sequence is 14 residues long. CDR1 is MNHNY and CDR2 is SVGAGI in the germline V gene (reference sequence). Trimming removed 7 bases from V and 8 bases from J, with 17 bases in between. The DNA for the CDR3 is TGTGCCAGCATTCCCCTTGGGGGTGGAGAAAAACTGTTTTTT. It yields the protein CASIPLGGGEKLFF.

The rearrangement uses TRBV10-3 and TRBJ1-2, with a weak D call TRBD1 (6 bases). V lost 6 bases to trimming and J lost 8 bases, with 19 bases between them. Germline CDR1 and CDR2: ENHRY and SYGVKD. The CDR3 spans 14 residues. CDR3 sequence (DNA): TGTGCCATCAGCTTACAGGGCCCGGATGGAGGCTACACCTTC. This gives the protein CAISLQGPDGGYTF.

This clone showed up just once. The V call is TRBV4-1, the J call TRBJ2-7; 10 positions agree with TRBD2. The CDR3 is made up of 15 amino acids. V shed 3 bases, J shed 3 bases, and the junction held 5 bases outside the gene matches. Germline lookup yields CDR1 MGHRA and CDR2 YSYEKL. The CDR3 loop reads CASSQPSGSIYEQYF. The CDR3 region has the DNA TGCGCCAGCAGCCAGCCTAGCGGGAGTATCTACGAGCAGTACTTC.

The chain carries TRBV30 and TRBJ1-1; D might be TRBD1 (6 bases). Trimming pared 2 bases from V and 4 bases from J, leaving 8 bases between. Germline CDR1 and CDR2: GTSNPN and SVGIG (reference sequence). CDR3 size: 12 residues. The CDR3 coding sequence is TGTGCCTGGAGTCGGGGGGCCACTGAAGCTTTCTTT. Translated: CAWSRGATEAFF.

V is TRBV5-1 and J is TRBJ1-2; no definite D call. V lost 2 bases, J lost 7 bases, and 12 bases lay in between. The CDR3 extends over 13 amino acids. Germline CDR1 is SGHRS and CDR2 is YFSETQ. CDR3 residues: CASSLEGRPGYTF. The DNA of the CDR3 is TGCGCCAGCAGCTTAGAAGGGAGGCCTGGCTACACCTTC.

CDR3 DNA sequence: TGTGCCAGCAGTGGGGGACAAAAATTCCGAACCCCTGAAGCTTTCTTT. It specifies CASSGGQKFRTPEAFF. V gene TRBV6-1 combines with J gene TRBJ1-1, with D possibly TRBD1 on 6 matching bases. Trimming shortened V by 4 bases and J by 6 bases, and 21 bases separated the two germline ends. Germline CDR1 and CDR2: MNHNS and SASEGT. This CDR3 is 16 amino acids long.

The chain joins TRBV19 to TRBJ1-2; a weak D match, TRBD1 (6 bases). The germline V gene encodes CDR1 LNHDA and CDR2 SQIVND (reference sequence). This CDR3 is 14 amino acids long. The V end was cut by 9 bases, the J end by 5 bases, with 19 bases between. CDR3 DNA sequence: TGTGCCAGCAGCTCTGGGGGGCGCGTATATGGCTACACCTTC. Residues: CASSSGGRVYGYTF.

The chain uses TRBV25-1 and TRBJ2-1; TRBD1 is a possible D gene (6 bases). CDR3 length: 14 residues. The V gene lost 1 base and the J gene lost 9 bases, with 13 bases spanning the gap. The germline CDR1 and CDR2 sequences are MGHDK and SYGVNS. CDR3 DNA sequence: TGTGCCAGCAGTGAATCAGGGGCCTGGGGTGAGCAGTTCTTC. It yields the protein CASSESGAWGEQFF.

The chain carries TRBV5-4 and TRBJ1-1; D might be TRBD1 (5 bases). The CDR3 totals 13 residues. Germline CDR1 and CDR2: SGHNT and YYREEE (reference sequence). V lost 4 bases and J 3 bases, leaving 10 bases between the germline ends. Written as DNA, the CDR3 is TGTGCCAGCAGCGCTCCGGGGGACACTGAAGCTTTCTTT. Amino acid sequence: CASSAPGDTEAFF.

The chain uses TRBV6-6 and TRBJ2-7, with 8 positions matching TRBD1. CDR3 size: 14 residues. CDR1 and CDR2 from the germline V gene are MNHNY and SVGAGI (reference sequence). The J segment lost 5 bases and the V segment lost 6 bases, leaving 9 bases of the junction unmatched. CDR3 amino acids: CASRPGQVGHEQYF. The CDR3, as DNA: TGTGCCAGCAGACCGGGACAGGTGGGCCACGAGCAGTACTTC.

The genes are TRBV6-5 and TRBJ1-2, with D possibly matching TRBD1 (6 bases). Per germline, CDR1 MNHEY and CDR2 SVGAGI. CDR3 size: 15 residues. V was shortened by 6 bases and J by 4 bases, with 18 bases between the two germline ends. The CDR3: CASSQGRGKSYGYTF. The CDR3 DNA reads as TGTGCCAGCAGCCAGGGGCGGGGGAAAAGCTATGGCTACACCTTC.

This sequence joins TRBV2 and TRBJ2-5, with TRBD1 matching 11 bases. The germline V gene encodes CDR1 SNHLY and CDR2 FYNNEI. This CDR3 is built from 14 residues. V lost 5 bases and J lost 5; bases outside the gene matches: 4. The CDR3 region has the DNA TGTGCCAGCAGTAAAAGGGACAGGGGGGAGACCCAGTACTTC. It yields the protein CASSKRDRGETQYF.

The chain is built from TRBV2 and TRBJ2-6; D gene ambiguous. CDR1 and CDR2 from the germline V gene are SNHLY and FYNNEI. V was trimmed by 2 bases and J by 0 bases, leaving 5 bases between them. The CDR3 is 15 amino acids. As DNA, the CDR3 is TGTGCCAGCAGTGAATTGGCCTCTGGGGCCAACGTCCTGACTTTC. Translation gives CASSELASGANVLTF.

This rearrangement joins TRBV6-5 to TRBJ2-1; 10 bases map to TRBD2. Per germline, CDR1 MNHEY and CDR2 SVGAGI. Losses at the gene ends were 4 bases for V and 7 bases for J; bases not matched to a gene: 7. CDR3 length: 15 residues. Here the CDR3 DNA reads TGTGCCAGCAGTTCTCGACTAGCGGGCAATAATGAGCAGTTCTTC. Residues: CASSSRLAGNNEQFF.

This chain joins TRBV10-3 and TRBJ2-7; no clear D gene. With 0 bases removed from V and 2 bases from J, the gap between germline ends came to 8 bases. Germline values: CDR1 ENHRY, CDR2 SYGVKD. The CDR3 covers 14 residues. This chain's CDR3 is CAISESAATYEQYF. CDR3 DNA: TGTGCCATCAGTGAGTCGGCAGCTACCTACGAGCAGTACTTC.

As DNA, the CDR3 is TGTGCCAGCAGTTTATGGTTGGCAGGGTTGGAGTTCGGCCAGCACTATGGCTACACCTTC. Translated, it gives CASSLWLAGLEFGQHYGYTF. The rearrangement links TRBV28 to TRBJ1-2, with D possibly TRBD1 on 5 matching bases. Germline values: CDR1 MDHEN, CDR2 SYDVKM. V was cut by 0 bases and J by 3 bases, with 26 bases left in between. CDR3 length: 20 residues.

The rearrangement links TRBV27 to TRBJ1-4; TRBD1 is a possible D gene (5 bases). Germline V CDR1 and CDR2: MNHEY, SMNVEV (reference sequence). Trimming stripped 8 bases from V and 4 bases from J, with 14 bases between. This CDR3 contains 14 residues. The CDR3 DNA reads as TGTGCCAGCTCTAGACTGGGGGGTAATGAAAAACTGTTTTTT. The encoded protein is CASSRLGGNEKLFF.

The chain joins TRBV25-1 to TRBJ1-1; no firm D call. The germline V gene has CDR1 MGHDK and CDR2 SYGVNS. Trimming cost V 4 bases and J 6 bases, with 12 bases left between them. The CDR3 is 13 amino acids. The CDR3 DNA reads TGTGCCAGCAGTGCCTCCCCCCGGCCTGAAGCTTTCTTT. Translated: CASSASPRPEAFF.

This rearrangement joins TRBV5-1 to TRBJ1-1; possibly TRBD1 for D (5 bases). The V end was cut by 4 bases, the J end by 6 bases, with 22 bases between. This CDR3 spans 16 amino acids. Per the germline V gene, CDR1 is SGHRS and CDR2 is YFSETQ. CDR3 sequence (DNA): TGCGCCAGCAGCGGGCAGGGTGGGCTGGTTGGCGCTGAAGCTTTCTTT. It encodes CASSGQGGLVGAEAFF.